This TCR beta chain was identified in a study of blood T cell repertoires in COVID-19. The protocol was immunoSEQ multiplex PCR, while the TCRdb copy is restricted to in-frame clones and leaves out a portion. The sample contains 26,000 or so clones, roughly nine tenths of which appear only once. This CDR3 is 14 amino acids long. Germline V gives CDR1 MRHNA, CDR2 SNTAGT. V lost 7 bases and J lost 5, with 17 bases in between. This TCR came from a human donor with active COVID-19. The donor label of this sample is uncertain. Sequencing was done on a sample of peripheral blood. The V and J genes are TRBV6-4 and TRBJ1-2; D is undetermined. DNA of the CDR3: TGTGCCAGCACCCAGGAGGCGGGGTCGTATGGCTACACCTTC. Translating gives CASTQEAGSYGYTF.